Listed here are 25 T cell receptor beta chains from one sample, sequenced in a study of cytomegalovirus exposure and HLA in healthy donors. With 60 Vbeta and 13 Jbeta primers, the PCR was carried out. Assay used: immunoSEQ multiplex PCR; TCRdb lists only in-frame clones, some missing. Of around 170,000 clones in the sample, 80% were seen once. The sample comprised PBMCs. These receptor sequences come from a woman in her 50s in good health and CMV-seropositive.

The chain employs TRBV6-1 and TRBJ2-1, with TRBD2 matching over 12 bases. Losses at the gene ends were 7 bases for V and 4 bases for J; bases not matched to a gene: 2. Germline V gene sequence: CDR1 MNHNS, CDR2 SASEGT. The CDR3 totals 14 residues. Here the CDR3 DNA reads TGTGCCAGCACCGGACTAGCGGGATACAATGAGCAGTTCTTC. Protein product: CASTGLAGYNEQFF.

This clone was detected only a few times. The CDR3 protein is CASSDGAGMNTEAFF. The CDR3 DNA sequence: TGTGCCAGCAGCGATGGAGCCGGAATGAACACTGAAGCTTTCTTT. The chain carries TRBV9 and TRBJ1-1; D uncertain. V lost 3 bases and J lost 0, with 12 bases in between. Germline values: CDR1 SGDLS, CDR2 YYNGEE. The CDR3 is 15 residues long.

The J gene is TRBJ1-1, the V gene TRBV5-1; D perhaps matches TRBD1 (5 bases). The CDR3 is made up of 15 amino acids. Germline-derived CDR1 and CDR2 are SGHRS and YFSETQ. The V end was cut by 2 bases, the J end by 5 bases, with 16 bases between. CDR3 amino acids: CASSFDRPPGTEAFF. The CDR3 region has the DNA TGCGCCAGCAGCTTCGACAGACCCCCCGGGACTGAAGCTTTCTTT.

The chain employs TRBV6-1 and TRBJ1-2; TRBD1 is a possible D gene (6 bases). There are 15 residues in the CDR3. CDR1 is MNHNS and CDR2 is SASEGT in the germline V gene. Trimming pared 4 bases from V and 6 bases from J, leaving 18 bases between. CDR3 in DNA: TGTGCCAGCAGTGGATTTCGAAGCACAGGGAATGGCTACACCTTC. This translates into CASSGFRSTGNGYTF.

The V gene is TRBV10-3, the J gene TRBJ2-1; tentatively, D is TRBD2 (5 bases). Germline V CDR1 and CDR2: ENHRY, SYGVKD. This CDR3 contains 13 residues. The ends were cut back, 2 bases at V and 4 bases at J, with 6 bases in the middle. CDR3 loop: CAISETSYNEQFF. The CDR3, as DNA: TGTGCCATCAGTGAGACTAGTTACAATGAGCAGTTCTTC.

The table lists this clone with a few counts. The rearrangement joins TRBV19 to TRBJ1-2, with 7 bases that match TRBD1. The trim removed 7 bases at V and 8 bases at J, leaving 16 bases unmatched. The germline CDR1 and CDR2 sequences are LNHDA and SQIVND (reference sequence). The CDR3 loop spans 15 amino acids. CDR3 region: CASIRSGTDYGGYTF. The CDR3, as DNA: TGTGCCAGTATTCGATCAGGGACAGACTACGGGGGCTACACCTTC.

This chain connects TRBV6-5 to TRBJ2-7, with 8 bases aligning to TRBD1. Trimming at V came to 6 bases and at J to 3 bases, leaving 7 bases not matched to a gene. Germline CDR1 reads MNHEY; CDR2 reads SVGAGI. This CDR3 comprises 14 residues. CDR3 bases: TGTGCCAGCAGCCCAGACAGGGGAAACTACGAGCAGTACTTC. As protein: CASSPDRGNYEQYF.

The chain links TRBV5-4 to TRBJ1-1; D possibly corresponds to TRBD1 (5 bases). This CDR3 comprises 15 residues. Germline CDR1 SGHNT, CDR2 YYREEE (reference sequence). V was cut by 0 bases and J by 6 bases, with 15 bases left in between. The CDR3 DNA sequence: TGTGCCAGCAGCTTGGCCCCATACCAGGGCGCTGAAGCTTTCTTT. Amino acids: CASSLAPYQGAEAFF.

V usage is TRBV6-5 and J usage is TRBJ1-5; TRBD1 agrees at 8 bases. Trimming removed 6 bases from V and 6 bases from J; junction bases left unmatched: 10. There are 15 residues in the CDR3. Germline V gene lookup returns CDR1 MNHEY and CDR2 SVGAGI. The CDR3 coding sequence is TGTGCCAGCAGGTCCAACAGGGGGAGGCTTCAGCCCCAGCATTTT. Translated: CASRSNRGRLQPQHF.

This clone was seen a few times. The rearrangement uses TRBV4-3 and TRBJ2-3; the match to TRBD2 covers 11 bases. Trimming took 2 bases from V and 2 from J; bases not matched to a gene: 9. Germline V gene data show CDR1 as LGHNA and CDR2 as YSLEER. This CDR3 spans 18 amino acids. The CDR3 is CASSQRVTSGGSTDTQYF. For the CDR3, the DNA is TGCGCCAGCAGCCAAAGAGTCACTAGCGGGGGTTCCACAGATACGCAGTATTTT.

V usage is TRBV6-6 and J usage is TRBJ2-7; 7 bases match TRBD1. Germline V gene sequence: CDR1 MNHNY, CDR2 SVGAGI (reference sequence). This CDR3 comprises 15 residues. The ends lost 2 bases at V and 0 bases at J; junction bases unmatched: 4. The CDR3 loop is CASSYRNRGSYEQYF. CDR3 in DNA: TGTGCCAGCAGTTACAGGAACAGGGGCTCCTACGAGCAGTACTTC.

The chain recombines TRBV9 with TRBJ1-2, with TRBD1 as a possible D gene (5 bases). The germline CDR1 and CDR2 sequences are SGDLS and YYNGEE. V lost 4 bases, J lost 0 bases, and 13 bases lay in between. The CDR3 spans 15 residues. The CDR3 DNA reads TGTGCCAGCAGCTCCCGGGGGTCGTCTAACTATGGCTACACCTTC. This encodes CASSSRGSSNYGYTF.

The genes are TRBV7-2 and TRBJ1-3; D not resolved. V was trimmed by 5 bases and J by 4 bases, leaving 12 bases between them. This CDR3 comprises 14 residues. From germline, CDR1 is SGHTA and CDR2 FQGNSA. The CDR3 protein is CASSGPGRGNTIYF. The CDR3 DNA follows: TGTGCCAGCAGCGGGCCCGGAAGAGGAAACACCATATATTTT.

The genes are TRBV5-1 and TRBJ1-1; TRBD1 agrees at 7 bases. J gave up 0 bases and V 4 bases, and 12 bases lay outside the gene matches. This CDR3 comprises 17 residues. Germline values: CDR1 SGHRS, CDR2 YFSETQ. The CDR3 reads CASSRIQGPSMNTEAFF. The CDR3 DNA reads TGCGCCAGCAGCCGAATACAGGGGCCCTCAATGAACACTGAAGCTTTCTTT.

This clone was counted once. This chain links TRBV7-8 with TRBJ2-7, with TRBD2 matching over 10 bases. V trimming: 5 bases; J trimming: 6 bases; junction bases outside the gene matches: 10. CDR1 is SGHVS and CDR2 is FQNEAQ in the germline V gene. This CDR3 is 15 amino acids long. CDR3 residues: CASSRLAGALSEQYF. The DNA for the CDR3 is TGTGCCAGCAGCCGTCTAGCGGGGGCTCTCTCCGAGCAGTACTTC.

This chain joins TRBV28 and TRBJ2-1, with 13 bases matching TRBD2. CDR1 MDHEN and CDR2 SYDVKM come from the germline V gene. V shed 2 bases and J 3 bases; nucleotides not matched to a gene: 7. This CDR3 region has 18 residues. CDR3 residues: CASSLGLAGEFYYNEQFF. The CDR3 DNA reads TGTGCCAGCAGTTTAGGACTAGCGGGAGAATTTTACTACAATGAGCAGTTCTTC.

This rearrangement joins TRBV7-2 to TRBJ2-2, with 7 bases fitting TRBD1. Germline CDR1 SGHTA, CDR2 FQGNSA. J lost 1 base, V lost 6 bases, and 5 bases had no gene match. CDR3 size: 15 residues. In nucleotides, the CDR3 is TGTGCCAGCAGGTCTGGGACAGTGAACACCGGGGAGCTGTTTTTT. Translated: CASRSGTVNTGELFF.

The chain uses TRBV19 and TRBJ2-3; a weak D match, TRBD2 (5 bases). V lost 5 bases and J 3 bases, leaving 12 bases between the germline ends. The CDR3 consists of 14 residues. The germline V gene encodes CDR1 LNHDA and CDR2 SQIVND (reference sequence). The CDR3: CASSPTGRTDTQYF. CDR3 nucleotide sequence: TGTGCCAGTAGTCCGACGGGGAGAACAGATACGCAGTATTTT.

The J gene is TRBJ1-4, the V gene TRBV5-1; D is ambiguous. This CDR3 has 14 amino acids. Germline values: CDR1 SGHRS, CDR2 YFSETQ. With 0 bases removed from V and 8 bases from J, the gap between germline ends came to 11 bases. Written as DNA, the CDR3 is TGCGCCAGCAGCTTGGGAGGGAGGAGGGAAAAACTGTTTTTT. This codes for CASSLGGRREKLFF.

The J gene is TRBJ1-4, the V gene TRBV19; 8 bases agree with TRBD1. Germline V gene lookup returns CDR1 LNHDA and CDR2 SQIVND (reference sequence). V gave up 8 bases and J gave up 8 bases; unmatched junction bases: 4. CDR3 length: 12 residues. CDR3 DNA sequence: TGTGCCAGTGGACAGGGTTGGGAAAAACTGTTTTTT. Translating gives CASGQGWEKLFF.

V is TRBV7-2 and J is TRBJ2-5, with 8 bases identical to TRBD2. Germline values: CDR1 SGHTA, CDR2 FQGNSA. The CDR3 spans 14 residues. Trimming removed 3 bases from V and 5 bases from J; junction bases left unmatched: 5. CDR3 in DNA: TGTGCCAGCAGCTTCTCAAGCGGGAGTGAGACCCAGTACTTC. Translating it yields CASSFSSGSETQYF.

This clone turned up a few times. The chain employs TRBV7-3 and TRBJ1-1, with D unresolved. CDR1 and CDR2 (germline): SGHTA, FQGTGA. This CDR3 comprises 15 residues. Trimming left V 2 bases short and J 1 base short, with 11 bases between. For the CDR3, the DNA is TGTGCCAGCAGCTTAGTGGCAGGAGGGAACACTGAAGCTTTCTTT. This encodes CASSLVAGGNTEAFF.

The V call is TRBV28, the J call TRBJ1-2; 7 bases agree with TRBD1. V lost 3 bases to trimming and J lost 4 bases; unmatched junction nucleotides: 5. This CDR3 contains 14 residues. The germline CDR1 and CDR2 sequences are MDHEN and SYDVKM. CDR3 sequence (DNA): TGTGCCAGCAGTTTCCAGGGGGTCATCTATGGCTACACCTTC. Translated: CASSFQGVIYGYTF.

This clone was seen a handful of times. J is TRBJ2-2 and V is TRBV11-3, with 9 bases identical to TRBD2. The germline V gene has CDR1 SGHNT and CDR2 YENEEA. The ends lost 5 bases at V and 5 bases at J; junction bases unmatched: 6. The CDR3 totals 15 residues. CDR3 loop: CASSLSGSRTGELFF. The CDR3, as DNA: TGTGCCAGCAGCCTTAGCGGGAGTCGGACCGGGGAGCTGTTTTTT.

The J gene is TRBJ1-2, the V gene TRBV29-1, with a weak D call TRBD1 (5 bases). The germline gives CDR1 SQVTM, CDR2 ANQGSEA. Trimming cost V 5 bases and J 3 bases, with 19 bases left between them. CDR3 size: 15 residues. The CDR3 nucleotides are TGCAGCGTTAGGTCTCAGGGAATTGGGGACTATGGCTACACCTTC. Translating it yields CSVRSQGIGDYGYTF.